These 21 T cell receptor beta chains originate from one sample sequenced in a study of blood T cell repertoires in COVID-19. Generated by immunoSEQ multiplex PCR, the TCRdb table keeps only in-frame clones and is missing some. This table has around 150,000 clones, around 77% appearing once. The sequencing input was peripheral blood. The receptors come from a man aged 50-59 years with active or convalescent COVID-19.

The gene calls are TRBV9 and TRBJ1-1; tentatively, D is TRBD1 (5 bases). This CDR3 has 14 residues. V dropped 0 bases and J dropped 3 bases, with 9 bases sitting between them. Germline assignment: CDR1 SGDLS and CDR2 YYNGEE. The CDR3 DNA reads TGTGCCAGCAGCGTAGCGCGCAGGGACACTGAAGCTTTCTTT. As protein: CASSVARRDTEAFF.

The chain uses TRBV4-2 and TRBJ1-3; a possible D gene is TRBD1 (6 bases). The germline CDR1 and CDR2 sequences are LGHNA and YNFKEQ. The CDR3 is made up of 15 amino acids. V lost 4 bases, J lost 8 bases, and 18 bases lay in between. The chain's CDR3 is CASSLQQGRRDTIYF. The CDR3, as DNA: TGTGCCAGCAGCCTACAACAGGGTCGCAGGGACACCATATATTTT.

This clone appeared once. The chain combines TRBV25-1 with TRBJ1-2, with D perhaps TRBD1 (6 bases). The CDR3 sequence is 14 residues long. The V gene's germline CDR1 is MGHDK and CDR2 SYGVNS. Trimming stripped 2 bases from V and 8 bases from J, with 15 bases between. CDR3 sequence reads: CASSEGRGSRGYTF. The CDR3 nucleotides read TGTGCCAGCAGTGAAGGCAGGGGTTCGAGAGGCTACACCTTC.

This clone was detected only a few times. This chain joins TRBV10-1 and TRBJ2-1, with 13 bases aligning to TRBD2. This CDR3 region has 14 residues. CDR1 and CDR2 from the germline V gene are WNHNN and SYGVQD (reference sequence). Unmatched junction bases numbered 3, after V lost 4 bases and J lost 9 bases. The CDR3 spells CASSGTSGRTEQFF. CDR3 DNA: TGCGCCAGCAGTGGGACTAGCGGGAGAACTGAGCAGTTCTTC.

The chain employs TRBV27 and TRBJ1-2; the D is unclear. The germline V gene has CDR1 MNHEY and CDR2 SMNVEV (reference sequence). With 0 bases removed from V and 1 base from J, the gap between germline ends came to 9 bases. CDR3 length: 15 residues. CDR3 DNA: TGTGCCAGCAGTTTATCGCGCGGGGATAACTATGGCTACACCTTC. It is translated as CASSLSRGDNYGYTF.

This rearrangement joins TRBV11-3 to TRBJ2-1; 9 bases map to TRBD2. There are 12 residues in the CDR3. Germline V CDR1 and CDR2: SGHNT, YENEEA. The V gene end was trimmed by 8 bases and the J gene end by 7 bases; junction bases not matched to a gene: 3. In nucleotides, the CDR3 is TGTGCCAGCGGGACTAGCATGAATGAGCAGTTCTTC. This sequence encodes CASGTSMNEQFF.

The chain recombines TRBV20-1 with TRBJ2-3; 10 bases fit TRBD2. Trimming cost V 6 bases and J 3 bases; bases outside gene matches: 6. The CDR3 consists of 14 residues. Germline V gene sequence: CDR1 DFQATT, CDR2 SNEGSKA (reference sequence). Here the CDR3 DNA reads TGCAGTGCGAGTCTAGCGGGAGTTACAGATACGCAGTATTTT. This codes for CSASLAGVTDTQYF.

This clone was found a few times. The CDR3 sequence: CASSLTSGSGNEQFF. The CDR3 DNA is TGTGCCAGCAGCTTGACTAGCGGGAGTGGGAATGAGCAGTTCTTC. This sequence joins TRBV7-6 and TRBJ2-1; 12 bases match TRBD2. The CDR3 has 15 residues. The germline gives CDR1 SGHVS, CDR2 FNYEAQ. The trim removed 3 bases at V and 7 bases at J, leaving 4 bases unmatched.

J is TRBJ2-1 and V is TRBV7-9, with D perhaps matching TRBD2 (6 bases). The germline CDR1 and CDR2 sequences are SEHNR and FQNEAQ (reference sequence). This CDR3 is 14 amino acids long. Trimming removed 2 bases from V and 3 bases from J, with 8 bases in between. CDR3 region: CASSLSGVYNEQFF. The CDR3 region has the DNA TGTGCCAGCAGCTTATCGGGGGTCTACAATGAGCAGTTCTTC.

The V and J genes are TRBV2 and TRBJ2-7; no definite D call. CDR1 SNHLY and CDR2 FYNNEI come from the germline V gene. Trimming pared 3 bases from V and 11 bases from J, leaving 8 bases between. The CDR3 runs 10 residues. The CDR3 DNA sequence: TGTGCCAGCAGTGAGAACAGAGAGTACTTC. It is translated as CASSENREYF.

This chain connects TRBV27 to TRBJ2-1, with 8 bases lining up with TRBD2. CDR1 is MNHEY and CDR2 is SMNVEV in the germline V gene (reference sequence). The CDR3 has 15 amino acids. The junction had 9 bases not matched to a gene; V was cut back by 7 bases and J by 4 bases. The CDR3 spells CASTSGSGIYNEQFF. The CDR3 DNA is TGTGCCAGCACCAGCGGGAGCGGAATTTACAATGAGCAGTTCTTC.

This chain connects TRBV11-3 to TRBJ2-4, with 8 bases aligning to TRBD1. This CDR3 contains 15 residues. V was clipped by 5 bases and J by 5 bases; unmatched bases: 8. The germline gives CDR1 SGHNT, CDR2 YENEEA. This CDR3 is CASSPGGLRENIQYF. The DNA of the CDR3 is TGTGCCAGCAGCCCAGGGGGCCTCAGGGAAAACATTCAGTACTTC.

The chain links TRBV6-1 to TRBJ1-1; D is perhaps TRBD1 (5 bases). The CDR3 is 14 residues long. Germline V gene lookup returns CDR1 MNHNS and CDR2 SASEGT. V was clipped by 3 bases and J by 1 base, with 9 bases between them. CDR3 region: CASSDPGGNTEAFF. CDR3 DNA sequence: TGTGCCAGCAGTGACCCGGGGGGGAACACTGAAGCTTTCTTT.

This chain connects TRBV5-4 to TRBJ1-1, with 7 bases lining up with TRBD1. The CDR3 totals 14 residues. Germline CDR1 is SGHNT and CDR2 is YYREEE (reference sequence). V was clipped by 2 bases and J by 2 bases; unmatched bases: 3. The CDR3 DNA is TGTGCCAGCAGCTTACAGGGGTTTAACACTGAAGCTTTCTTT. As protein: CASSLQGFNTEAFF. Using reference TRBV5-4 and TRBJ1-1 for the parts outside the CDR3, the full variable domain is ETGVTQSPTHLIKTRGQQVTLRCSSQSGHNTVSWYQQALGQGPQFIFQYYREEENGRGNFPPRFSGLQFPNYSSELNVNALELDDSALYLCASSLQGFNTEAFFGQGTRLTVV.

The rearrangement links TRBV4-2 to TRBJ2-7; 10 nucleotides line up with TRBD2. Germline CDR1 LGHNA, CDR2 YNFKEQ. The J segment lost 5 bases and the V segment lost 6 bases, leaving 10 bases of the junction unmatched. This CDR3 spans 15 amino acids. As DNA, the CDR3 is TGTGCCAGCAGATTAACTAGCGGGACTTATAACGAGCAGTACTTC. Translated: CASRLTSGTYNEQYF.

The rearrangement links TRBV7-7 to TRBJ2-1; D unresolved. The CDR3 has 13 residues. The ends were cut back, 5 bases at V and 5 bases at J, with 10 bases in the middle. Germline-derived CDR1 and CDR2 are SSHAT and FNYEAQ (reference sequence). The CDR3 DNA follows: TGTGCCAGCAGCCGCGACTTGGACAATGAGCAGTTCTTC. Its protein product is CASSRDLDNEQFF.

This clone was seen just once. The rearrangement joins TRBV29-1 to TRBJ1-5, with TRBD1 identical over 7 bases. The junction had 8 bases not matched to a gene; V was cut back by 4 bases and J by 5 bases. The CDR3 totals 14 residues. From germline, CDR1 is SQVTM and CDR2 ANQGSEA. The CDR3 DNA reads as TGCAGCGTTGTCGAGGGGGCGCAGGATCAGCCCCAGCATTTT. Its protein product is CSVVEGAQDQPQHF.

This clone has only a few counts. This chain connects TRBV9 to TRBJ2-7; TRBD1 might be the D (9 bases). Trimming removed 0 bases at V and 3 bases at J, with 16 bases between. The CDR3 has 16 amino acids. Germline V lookup: CDR1 SGDLS, CDR2 YYNGEE. CDR3 coding DNA: TGTGCCAGCAGCGTAGTAGCGGGACAGGGCCTCTACGAGCAGTACTTC. Encoded protein: CASSVVAGQGLYEQYF.

The rearrangement uses TRBV11-2 and TRBJ1-1; no clear D. This CDR3 is 13 amino acids long. In germline, CDR1 is SGHAT, CDR2 FQNNGV. Trimming removed 3 bases from V and 3 bases from J, with 8 bases in between. The CDR3 sequence: CASSFARDTEAFF. The CDR3 DNA is TGTGCCAGCAGCTTCGCCCGGGACACTGAAGCTTTCTTT.

The rearrangement uses TRBV7-2 and TRBJ1-2; tentatively, D is TRBD1 (6 bases). Germline V gives CDR1 SGHTA, CDR2 FQGNSA. The CDR3 contains 15 residues. Deletions cut 3 bases from V and 2 bases from J, with 13 bases between. For the CDR3, the DNA is TGTGCCAGCAGCTTGATGGGGGGGCCGAACTATGGCTACACCTTC. Protein sequence: CASSLMGGPNYGYTF.

This clone was found once. The rearrangement links TRBV9 to TRBJ1-2; possibly TRBD1 for D (6 bases). The V gene's germline CDR1 is SGDLS and CDR2 YYNGEE. The V and J ends lost 0 bases and 8 bases respectively, with 14 bases between them. The CDR3 spans 14 residues. DNA of the CDR3: TGTGCCAGCAGCGTAGGGGAGACAGGACAGGGCTACACCTTC. It codes for CASSVGETGQGYTF.